Listed below are T cell receptor beta chains from one sample, sequenced in a study of blood T cell repertoires in COVID-19. The protocol was immunoSEQ multiplex PCR, while the TCRdb copy is restricted to in-frame clones and leaves out a portion. The sample shows 120,000 to 150,000 clones, about four fifths of them seen only once. Specimen: peripheral blood. The receptors were sampled from a man younger than 45 with COVID-19, enrolled during active disease. Both conserved end residues are part of each CDR3. Fields, in order: J gene, D gene, V gene, clone size, CDR3 protein, CDR3 DNA. A D gene is named only where the DNA matches it firmly. Expanded clones are given a class, and other clones once, few, many or no size at all.

>TRBJ2-7|TRBD2|TRBV27|.
CASSLQPSGSYEQYF
TGTGCCAGCAGTTTACAGCCTAGCGGGTCCTACGAGCAGTACTTC
>TRBJ2-5|TRBD2|TRBV24-1|.
CATSDPKERGKQETQYF
TGTGCCACCAGTGACCCAAAAGAGCGGGGGAAACAAGAGACCCAGTACTTC
>TRBJ2-1|TRBD2|TRBV6-4|many
CASSGTSGEYNEQFF
TGTGCCAGCAGTGGGACTAGCGGCGAATACAATGAGCAGTTCTTC
>TRBJ2-1|TRBD2|TRBV7-9|.
CASSRTSGKSYNEQFF
TGTGCCAGCAGCCGGACTAGCGGGAAGTCCTACAATGAGCAGTTCTTC
>TRBJ1-2|.|TRBV28|.
CASSFRAGYYGYTF
TGTGCCAGCAGTTTTCGGGCAGGGTACTATGGCTACACCTTC
>TRBJ2-5|TRBD2|TRBV4-1|few
CASSQGTSGKSTQYF
TGCGCCAGCAGCCAAGGGACTAGCGGAAAGTCGACCCAGTACTTC
>TRBJ2-3|.|TRBV10-2|.
CASSDRGASTDTQYF
TGCGCCAGCAGTGATCGGGGGGCTAGCACAGATACGCAGTATTTT
>TRBJ1-1|.|TRBV27|.
CASSPRTEMNTEAFF
TGTGCCAGCAGTCCCCGGACAGAAATGAACACTGAAGCTTTCTTT
>TRBJ2-2|.|TRBV3-1/TRBV3-2|.
CASSQGEPPPGELFF
TGTGCCAGCAGCCAAGGCGAACCCCCACCGGGGGAGCTGTTTTTT
>TRBJ2-3|.|TRBV12-2|.
CASRLALGGPTSTDTQYF
TGTGCAAGTCGCTTAGCACTGGGCGGGCCCACTAGCACAGATACGCAGTATTTT
>TRBJ1-5|TRBD1|TRBV30|.
CAWSPGQGNQPQHF
TGTGCCTGGAGTCCGGGACAGGGCAATCAGCCCCAGCATTTT
>TRBJ1-2|TRBD1|TRBV11-2|.
CASRHSGTGGGYGYTF
TGTGCCAGCAGACACTCGGGGACAGGGGGAGGCTATGGCTACACCTTC
>TRBJ1-1|TRBD1|TRBV27|.
CASSPNRGTEAFF
TGTGCCAGCAGCCCTAACAGGGGAACTGAAGCTTTCTTT
>TRBJ2-7|TRBD2|TRBV4-1|.
CASSQEVGLGYEQYF
TGCGCCAGCAGCCAAGAAGTGGGACTAGGCTACGAGCAGTACTTC
>TRBJ1-2|.|TRBV15|.
CATSSAGYNYGYTF
TGTGCCACCAGCAGTGCGGGATATAACTATGGCTACACCTTC
>TRBJ1-1|TRBD1|TRBV19|.
CASSTGQLMNTEAFF
TGTGCCAGTAGTACGGGACAGCTCATGAACACTGAAGCTTTCTTT
>TRBJ2-3|TRBD2|TRBV10-3|.
CAMTPSGSTDTQYF
TGTGCCATGACCCCTAGCGGGAGCACAGATACGCAGTATTTT
>TRBJ1-6|TRBD1|TRBV28|once
CASSLADRGIDSPLHF
TGTGCCAGCAGTTTGGCGGACAGGGGTATAGATTCACCCCTCCACTTT
>TRBJ1-5|.|TRBV6-5|.
CASIASGVSNQPQHF
TGTGCCAGTATAGCCTCAGGGGTTAGCAATCAGCCCCAGCATTTT
>TRBJ2-7|.|TRBV19|.
CASSINKYEQYF
TGTGCCAGTAGTATTAACAAGTACGAGCAGTACTTC
>TRBJ1-1|.|TRBV28|.
CASSTGNTEAFF
TGTGCCAGTTCGACAGGTAACACTGAAGCTTTCTTT
>TRBJ2-7|.|TRBV7-3|.
CASSLSRGASEQYF
TGTGCCAGCAGCTTAAGTCGGGGGGCATCCGAGCAGTACTTC
>TRBJ2-7|.|TRBV5-4|.
CASSFFGGRSYEQYF
TGTGCCAGCAGCTTTTTCGGGGGTAGGTCCTACGAGCAGTACTTC
>TRBJ1-5|.|TRBV5-1|few
CASSITGRSNQPQHF
TGCGCCAGCAGCATCACGGGGAGGAGCAATCAGCCCCAGCATTTT
>TRBJ2-7|.|TRBV19|.
CASSIESGLYEQYF
TGTGCCAGTAGTATCGAGTCAGGGTTGTACGAGCAGTACTTC
>TRBJ1-4|.|TRBV7-8|.
CASSRLSTNEKLFF
TGTGCCAGCTCAAGACTTTCAACTAATGAAAAACTGTTTTTT
>TRBJ2-3|TRBD1|TRBV6-5|.
CASRAGTGGEDTQYF
TGTGCCAGCAGGGCCGGGACAGGGGGAGAAGATACGCAGTATTTT
>TRBJ1-5|TRBD1|TRBV24-1|.
CATSASGQTGNQPQHF
TGTGCCACCAGTGCTTCGGGACAGACAGGGAATCAGCCCCAGCATTTT
>TRBJ2-2|.|TRBV11-2|few
CASSLGASSRTGELFF
TGTGCCAGCAGCTTAGGAGCATCCTCCCGCACCGGGGAGCTGTTTTTT
>TRBJ2-7|TRBD2|TRBV27|.
CASRIGTSGISYEQYF
TGTGCCAGCAGGATCGGGACTAGCGGAATTTCCTACGAGCAGTACTTC
>TRBJ2-1|.|TRBV10-1|.
CASSDPSGGYNEQFF
TGCGCCAGCAGTGACCCCTCCGGGGGTTACAATGAGCAGTTCTTC
>TRBJ1-6|TRBD1|TRBV6-5|once
CATRTGNYNSPLHF
TGTGCCACCAGGACAGGGAACTATAATTCACCCCTCCACTTT
>TRBJ2-7|.|TRBV28|.
CASRDSIGYEQYF
TGTGCCAGCAGGGACTCGATCGGGTACGAGCAGTACTTC
>TRBJ1-3|.|TRBV4-1|once
CASSQDFAGRAGNTIYF
TGCGCCAGCAGCCAAGATTTCGCAGGGCGAGCTGGAAACACCATATATTTT
>TRBJ2-7|TRBD2|TRBV25-1|.
CASSEERESGEQYF
TGTGCCAGCAGTGAGGAGCGGGAGAGCGGCGAGCAGTACTTC
>TRBJ1-6|.|TRBV15|.
CATSLKQGFHSPLHF
TGTGCCACCAGCCTTAAACAGGGTTTTCATTCACCCCTCCACTTT
>TRBJ1-4|TRBD1|TRBV5-8|.
CASSQGQGNQGEKLFF
TGTGCCAGCAGCCAGGGACAGGGGAATCAAGGTGAAAAACTGTTTTTT
>TRBJ2-1|TRBD2|TRBV24-1|.
CATRGTSGGEQFF
TGTGCCACCAGAGGGACTAGCGGAGGCGAGCAGTTCTTC
>TRBJ2-7|TRBD2|TRBV30|.
CAWTLGGSYEQYF
TGTGCCTGGACTCTGGGGGGGTCCTACGAGCAGTACTTC
>TRBJ1-1|.|TRBV11-2|.
CASSLEQPNTEAFF
TGTGCCAGCAGCTTAGAACAGCCGAACACTGAAGCTTTCTTT
>TRBJ2-3|TRBD2|TRBV6-5|.
CASTREGTSTDTQYF
TGTGCCAGCACGCGGGAGGGTACAAGCACAGATACGCAGTATTTT
>TRBJ2-2|TRBD2|TRBV27|.
CASSPWGGSGELFF
TGTGCCAGCAGCCCCTGGGGGGGTTCCGGGGAGCTGTTTTTT
>TRBJ1-2|TRBD1|TRBV19|.
CASGRDRYGYTF
TGTGCCAGCGGTCGGGACAGGTATGGCTACACCTTC
>TRBJ1-6|.|TRBV7-2|few
CASSLRSSSYNSPLHF
TGTGCCAGCAGCTTAAGGTCTAGCTCCTATAATTCACCCCTCCACTTT
>TRBJ2-7|TRBD1|TRBV10-3|.
CAISPGQNSYEQYF
TGTGCCATCAGCCCGGGACAGAACTCCTACGAGCAGTACTTC
>TRBJ1-1|TRBD1|TRBV6-2/TRBV6-3|.
CASSQGQMNTEAFF
TGTGCCAGCAGCCAGGGACAGATGAACACTGAAGCTTTCTTT
>TRBJ1-2|.|TRBV10-1|.
CASTGEYGYTF
TGCGCCAGCACCGGGGAATATGGCTACACCTTC
>TRBJ2-7|.|TRBV25-1|.
CASSESARGGEQYF
TGTGCCAGCAGTGAATCCGCTAGGGGAGGTGAGCAGTACTTC
>TRBJ2-5|.|TRBV7-6|.
CASSGQGRTAQYF
TGTGCCAGCAGCGGTCAGGGGAGAACAGCCCAGTACTTC
>TRBJ2-7|.|TRBV7-9|.
CASSLRSGTILSEQYF
TGTGCCAGCAGCTTACGCTCCGGGACAATACTCTCCGAGCAGTACTTC
>TRBJ2-2|TRBD2|TRBV9|.
CASSPQKTSAPNTGELFF
TGTGCCAGCAGCCCTCAGAAGACTAGCGCACCGAACACCGGGGAGCTGTTTTTT
>TRBJ2-7|.|TRBV6-6|.
CASSPRRPAEQYF
TGTGCCAGCAGCCCCCGCAGGCCAGCCGAGCAGTACTTC
>TRBJ1-2|.|TRBV10-3|once
CAISDGSSLLYGYTF
TGTGCCATCAGTGACGGTTCGAGCCTCCTATATGGCTACACCTTC
>TRBJ1-2|TRBD1|TRBV2|.
CASSEGWDSKTYGYTF
TGTGCCAGCAGTGAAGGCTGGGACAGCAAAACCTATGGCTACACCTTC
>TRBJ2-3|TRBD1|TRBV9|.
CASSVEGRGRDTQYF
TGTGCCAGCAGCGTAGAGGGCAGGGGGCGAGATACGCAGTATTTT
>TRBJ1-5|.|TRBV5-5|.
CASSLIAPSGQDNQPQHF
TGTGCCAGCAGCCTCATCGCCCCCTCGGGACAAGACAATCAGCCCCAGCATTTT
>TRBJ2-3|.|TRBV19|.
CASSDRRTGTDTQYF
TGTGCCAGTAGCGATAGAAGAACAGGCACAGATACGCAGTATTTT
>TRBJ1-2|.|TRBV6-1|.
CASSEYSSTNYGYTF
TGTGCCAGCAGTGAATATTCCAGTACTAACTATGGCTACACCTTC
>TRBJ1-4|.|TRBV27|once
CASSRYRVGEKLFF
TGTGCCAGCAGTCGATACAGGGTGGGGGAAAAACTGTTTTTT
>TRBJ1-2|TRBD1|TRBV5-1|.
CASSNDRGGYGYTF
TGCGCCAGCAGCAACGACAGGGGAGGGTATGGCTACACCTTC